This T cell receptor beta chain was retrieved from a study of cytomegalovirus exposure and HLA in healthy donors. General study points: Later on, an analysis tied 15,000 to 20,000 TCR beta sequences to HLA alleles at 0.05 false discovery rate.

PCR used 60 Vbeta primers and 13 Jbeta primers. Profiling relied on immunoSEQ multiplex PCR, and the TCRdb table lists in-frame clones only, not all of them. The table shows over 110,000 clones, with approximately 80% occurring only once. The V end lost 7 bases, the J end lost 2 bases, and 13 bases lay between the germline ends. Germline values: CDR1 SGHRS, CDR2 YFSETQ. This CDR3 has 13 residues. For this clone: What it binds is not known.

Sequenced: PBMCs. The rearrangement joins TRBV5-1 to TRBJ2-7; tentative D call: TRBD2 (5 bases). The clonotype was recovered from a man in his forties or fifties in good health and CMV-seronegative. This CDR3 is CASGLSATYEQYF. CDR3 in DNA: TGCGCCAGCGGACTTAGCGCCACCTACGAGCAGTACTTC.